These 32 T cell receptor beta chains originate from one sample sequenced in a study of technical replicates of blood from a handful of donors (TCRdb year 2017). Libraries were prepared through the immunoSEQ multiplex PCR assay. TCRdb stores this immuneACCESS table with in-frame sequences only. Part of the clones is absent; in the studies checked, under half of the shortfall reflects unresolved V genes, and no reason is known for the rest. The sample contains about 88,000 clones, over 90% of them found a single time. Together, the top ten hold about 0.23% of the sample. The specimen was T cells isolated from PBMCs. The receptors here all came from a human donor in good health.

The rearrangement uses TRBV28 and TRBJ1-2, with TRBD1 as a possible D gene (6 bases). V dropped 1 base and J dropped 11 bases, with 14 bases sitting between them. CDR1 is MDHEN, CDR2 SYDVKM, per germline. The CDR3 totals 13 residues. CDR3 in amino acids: CASSLSETGSYTF. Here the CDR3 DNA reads TGTGCCAGCAGTTTATCGGAAACAGGGAGTTACACCTTC.

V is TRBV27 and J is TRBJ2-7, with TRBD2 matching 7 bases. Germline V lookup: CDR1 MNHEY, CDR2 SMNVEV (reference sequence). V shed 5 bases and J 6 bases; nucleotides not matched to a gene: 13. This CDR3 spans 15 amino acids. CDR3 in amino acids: CASSPGDYLRFEQYF. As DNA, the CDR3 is TGTGCCAGCAGTCCCGGGGACTATTTACGATTCGAGCAGTACTTC.

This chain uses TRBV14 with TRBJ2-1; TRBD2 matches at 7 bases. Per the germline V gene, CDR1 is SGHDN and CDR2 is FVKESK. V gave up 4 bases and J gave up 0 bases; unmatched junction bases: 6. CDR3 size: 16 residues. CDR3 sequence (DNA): TGTGCCAGCAGCCTACTAGCGCATACCTCCTACAATGAGCAGTTCTTC. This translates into CASSLLAHTSYNEQFF.

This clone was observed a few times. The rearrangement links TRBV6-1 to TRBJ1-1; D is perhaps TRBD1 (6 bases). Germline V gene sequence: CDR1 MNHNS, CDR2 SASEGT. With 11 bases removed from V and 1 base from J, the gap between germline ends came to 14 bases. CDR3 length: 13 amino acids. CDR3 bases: TGTGCCGGGCGTCGGGGACAGAACACTGAAGCTTTCTTT. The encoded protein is CAGRRGQNTEAFF.

The CDR3 sequence is CAISGSGDYEQYF. CDR3 bases: TGTGCCATCAGCGGCTCGGGGGACTACGAGCAGTACTTC. The chain joins TRBV10-3 to TRBJ2-7; a weak D match, TRBD2 (6 bases). The CDR3 totals 13 residues. The V end was cut by 6 bases, the J end by 3 bases, with 12 bases between. Germline CDR1 reads ENHRY; CDR2 reads SYGVKD.

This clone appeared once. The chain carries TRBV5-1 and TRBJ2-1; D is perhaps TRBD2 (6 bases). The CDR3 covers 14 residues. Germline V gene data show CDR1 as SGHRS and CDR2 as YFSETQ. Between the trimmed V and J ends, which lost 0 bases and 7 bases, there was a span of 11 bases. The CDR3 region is CASSLVGRENEQFF. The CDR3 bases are TGCGCCAGCAGCTTGGTAGGTCGGGAGAATGAGCAGTTCTTC. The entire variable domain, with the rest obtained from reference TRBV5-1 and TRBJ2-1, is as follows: KAGVTQTPRYLIKTRGQQVTLSCSPISGHRSVSWYQQTPGQGLQFLFEYFSETQRNKGNFPGRFSGRQFSNSRSEMNVSTLELGDSALYLCASSLVGRENEQFFGPGTRLTVL.

CDR3 in amino acids: CASSFSHSYEQYF. As DNA, the CDR3 is TGTGCCAGCAGTTTCAGTCACTCCTACGAGCAGTACTTC. This chain joins TRBV28 and TRBJ2-7; D is unresolved. This CDR3 contains 13 residues. V was shortened by 3 bases and J by 0 bases, with 6 bases between the two germline ends. CDR1 MDHEN and CDR2 SYDVKM come from the germline V gene.

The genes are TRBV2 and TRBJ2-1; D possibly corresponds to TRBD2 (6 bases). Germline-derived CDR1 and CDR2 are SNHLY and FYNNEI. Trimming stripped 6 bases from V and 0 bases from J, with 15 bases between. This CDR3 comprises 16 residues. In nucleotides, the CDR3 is TGTGCCAGCAGACCCTCAAGGGGAGGCTCCTACAATGAGCAGTTCTTC. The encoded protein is CASRPSRGGSYNEQFF.

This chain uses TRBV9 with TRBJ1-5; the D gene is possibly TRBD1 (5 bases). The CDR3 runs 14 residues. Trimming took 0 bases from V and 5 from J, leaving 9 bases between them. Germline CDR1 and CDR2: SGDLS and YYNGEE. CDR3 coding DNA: TGTGCCAGCAGCGTAGAAGGGGCCCATCAGCCCCAGCATTTT. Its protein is CASSVEGAHQPQHF.

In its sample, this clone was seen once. The CDR3 sequence is CASSGTRSYEQYF. The CDR3 coding sequence is TGTGCCAGCAGCGGGACTAGGTCCTACGAGCAGTACTTC. V usage is TRBV6-5 and J usage is TRBJ2-7; 8 bases align to TRBD2. The V gene's germline CDR1 is MNHEY and CDR2 SVGAGI. The CDR3 length is 13 residues. V dropped 6 bases and J dropped 1; count of bases not matched to a gene: 2.

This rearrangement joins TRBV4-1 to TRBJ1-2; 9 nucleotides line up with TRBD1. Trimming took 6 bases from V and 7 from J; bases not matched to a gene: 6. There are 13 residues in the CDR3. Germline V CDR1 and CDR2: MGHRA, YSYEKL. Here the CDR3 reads CASRPGTGSGYTF. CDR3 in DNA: TGCGCCAGCAGACCGGGGACAGGGAGTGGCTACACCTTC.

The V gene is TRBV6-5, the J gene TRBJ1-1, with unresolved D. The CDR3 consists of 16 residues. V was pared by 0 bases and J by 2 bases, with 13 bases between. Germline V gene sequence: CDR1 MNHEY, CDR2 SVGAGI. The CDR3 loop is CASSYSKFTVNTEAFF. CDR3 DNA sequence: TGTGCCAGCAGTTACTCGAAATTTACAGTTAACACTGAAGCTTTCTTT.

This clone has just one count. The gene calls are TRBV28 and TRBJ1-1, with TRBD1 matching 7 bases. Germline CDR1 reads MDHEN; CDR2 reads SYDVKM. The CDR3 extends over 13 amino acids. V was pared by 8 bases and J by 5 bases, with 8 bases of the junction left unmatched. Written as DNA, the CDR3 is TGTGCCAGCCTGGAGGGGGCGACGACTGAAGCTTTCTTT. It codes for CASLEGATTEAFF.

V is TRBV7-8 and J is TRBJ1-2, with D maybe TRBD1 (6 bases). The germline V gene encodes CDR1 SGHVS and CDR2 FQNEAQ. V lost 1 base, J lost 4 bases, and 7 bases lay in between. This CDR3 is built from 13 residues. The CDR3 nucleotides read TGTGCCAGCAGCTTAGACAGGGTCTATGGCTACACCTTC. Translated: CASSLDRVYGYTF.

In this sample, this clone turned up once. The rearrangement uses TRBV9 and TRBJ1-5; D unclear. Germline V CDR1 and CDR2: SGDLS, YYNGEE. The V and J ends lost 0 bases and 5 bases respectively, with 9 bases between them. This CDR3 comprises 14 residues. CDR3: CASSVGFGDQPQHF. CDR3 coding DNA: TGTGCCAGCAGCGTAGGCTTCGGGGATCAGCCCCAGCATTTT.

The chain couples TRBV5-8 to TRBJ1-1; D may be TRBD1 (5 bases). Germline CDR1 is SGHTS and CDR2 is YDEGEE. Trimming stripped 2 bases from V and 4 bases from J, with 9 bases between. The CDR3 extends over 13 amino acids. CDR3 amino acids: CASSFRVGTEAFF. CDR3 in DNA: TGTGCCAGCAGCTTCAGGGTAGGCACTGAAGCTTTCTTT.

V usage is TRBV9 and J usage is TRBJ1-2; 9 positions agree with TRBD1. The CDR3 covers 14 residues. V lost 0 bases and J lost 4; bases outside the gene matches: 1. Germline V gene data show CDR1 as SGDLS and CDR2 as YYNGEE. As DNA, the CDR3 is TGTGCCAGCAGCGTAGTGGACAGGGGCTATGGCTACACCTTC. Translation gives CASSVVDRGYGYTF.

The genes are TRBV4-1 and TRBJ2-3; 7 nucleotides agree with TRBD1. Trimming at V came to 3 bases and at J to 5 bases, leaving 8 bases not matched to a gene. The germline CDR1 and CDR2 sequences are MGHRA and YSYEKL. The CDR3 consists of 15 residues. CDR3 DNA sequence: TGCGCCAGCAGCCAGGCGACAGGGTTGGGAGATACGCAGTATTTT. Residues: CASSQATGLGDTQYF.

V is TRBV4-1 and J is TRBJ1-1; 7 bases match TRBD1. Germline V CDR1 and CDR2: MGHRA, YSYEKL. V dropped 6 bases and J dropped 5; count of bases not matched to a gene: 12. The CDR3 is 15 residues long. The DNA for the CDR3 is TGCGCCAGCAGGGGTTCCGGGACAGCGGTAACTGAAGCTTTCTTT. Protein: CASRGSGTAVTEAFF.

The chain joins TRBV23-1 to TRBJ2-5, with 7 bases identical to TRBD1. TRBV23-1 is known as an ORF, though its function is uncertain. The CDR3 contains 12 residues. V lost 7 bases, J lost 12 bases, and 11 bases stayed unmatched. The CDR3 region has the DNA TGCGCCAGCAAAGTCCTCCGGGACAGCGAGTACTTC. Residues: CASKVLRDSEYF.

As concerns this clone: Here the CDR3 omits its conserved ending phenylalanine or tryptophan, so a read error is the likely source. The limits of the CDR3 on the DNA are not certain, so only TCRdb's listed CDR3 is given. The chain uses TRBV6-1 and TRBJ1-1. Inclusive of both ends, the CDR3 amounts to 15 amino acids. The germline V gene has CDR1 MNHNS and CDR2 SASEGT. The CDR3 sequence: CASTGGVGTLKLSLE.

In DNA, the CDR3 is TGTGCCAGCAGCTTAGTGGGGCCCGGGGGAGAGACCCAGTACTTC. Its protein is CASSLVGPGGETQYF. The chain has TRBV11-2 and TRBJ2-5; D possibly corresponds to TRBD2 (6 bases). The CDR3 runs 15 residues. Germline V gene lookup returns CDR1 SGHAT and CDR2 FQNNGV. Trimming removed 1 base from V and 4 bases from J, with 13 bases in between.

CDR3: CAPRIKEVNNEQFF. In DNA, the CDR3 is TGTGCCCCCAGAATTAAGGAGGTAAACAATGAGCAGTTCTTC. The V call is TRBV6-5, the J call TRBJ2-1; possible D gene TRBD2, 5 bases. Germline CDR1 MNHEY, CDR2 SVGAGI. V lost 11 bases, J lost 5 bases, and 19 bases lay in between. This CDR3 has 14 amino acids.

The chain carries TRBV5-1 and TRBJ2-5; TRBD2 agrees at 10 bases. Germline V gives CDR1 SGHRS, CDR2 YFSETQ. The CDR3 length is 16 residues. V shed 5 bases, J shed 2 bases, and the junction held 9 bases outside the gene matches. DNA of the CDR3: TGCGCCAGCAGTCGGGGAGGGACTAGCGTACAAGAGACCCAGTACTTC. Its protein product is CASSRGGTSVQETQYF.

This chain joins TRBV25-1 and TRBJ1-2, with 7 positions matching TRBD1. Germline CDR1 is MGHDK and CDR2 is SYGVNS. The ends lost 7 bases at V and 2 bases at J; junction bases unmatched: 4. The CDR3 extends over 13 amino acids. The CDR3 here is CASTQGENYGYTF. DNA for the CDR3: TGTGCCAGCACGCAGGGGGAGAACTATGGCTACACCTTC.

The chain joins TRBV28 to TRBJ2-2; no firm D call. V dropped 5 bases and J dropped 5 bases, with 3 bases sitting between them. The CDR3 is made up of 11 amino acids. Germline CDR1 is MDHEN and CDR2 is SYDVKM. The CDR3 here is CASSATGELFF. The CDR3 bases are TGTGCCAGCAGTGCGACCGGGGAGCTGTTTTTT.

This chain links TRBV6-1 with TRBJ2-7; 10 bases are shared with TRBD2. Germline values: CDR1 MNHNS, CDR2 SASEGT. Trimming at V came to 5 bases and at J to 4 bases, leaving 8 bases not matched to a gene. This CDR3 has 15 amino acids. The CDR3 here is CASSILAGSQYEQYF. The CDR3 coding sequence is TGTGCCAGCAGTATACTAGCGGGGTCCCAGTACGAGCAGTACTTC.

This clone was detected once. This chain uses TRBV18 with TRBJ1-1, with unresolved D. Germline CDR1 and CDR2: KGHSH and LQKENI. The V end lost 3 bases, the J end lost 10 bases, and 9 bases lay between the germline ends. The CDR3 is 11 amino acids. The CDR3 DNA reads TGTGCCAGCTCACCTAGTGAGGCAGCTTTCTTT. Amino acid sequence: CASSPSEAAFF.

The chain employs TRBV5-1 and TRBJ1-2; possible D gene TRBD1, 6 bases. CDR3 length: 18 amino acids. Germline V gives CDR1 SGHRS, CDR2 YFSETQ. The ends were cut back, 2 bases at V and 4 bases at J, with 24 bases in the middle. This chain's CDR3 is CASSLFRSQGKISYGYTF. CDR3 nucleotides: TGCGCCAGCAGCTTATTTCGGTCACAGGGCAAGATTAGCTATGGCTACACCTTC.

CDR3 sequence: CASSESGVYTF. In DNA, the CDR3 is TGTGCCAGCAGTGAAAGCGGGGTCTACACCTTC. This rearrangement joins TRBV2 to TRBJ1-2; D uncertain. Germline CDR1 is SNHLY and CDR2 is FYNNEI. This CDR3 has 11 residues. Trimming removed 2 bases from V and 10 bases from J, with 8 bases in between.

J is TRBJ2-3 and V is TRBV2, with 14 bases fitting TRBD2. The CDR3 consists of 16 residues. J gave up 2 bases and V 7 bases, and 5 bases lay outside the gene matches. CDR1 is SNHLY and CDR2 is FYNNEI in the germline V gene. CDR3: CASTLTSGRVTDTQYF. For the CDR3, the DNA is TGTGCCAGCACCCTGACTAGCGGGAGGGTCACAGATACGCAGTATTTT.

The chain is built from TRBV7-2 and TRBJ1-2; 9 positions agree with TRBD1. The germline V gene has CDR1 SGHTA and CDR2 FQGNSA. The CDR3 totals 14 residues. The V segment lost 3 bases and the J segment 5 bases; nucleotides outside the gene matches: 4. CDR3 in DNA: TGTGCCAGCAGCTTTGGACAGGGGACTTATGGCTACACCTTC. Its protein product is CASSFGQGTYGYTF.